This entry features one TCR beta chain sequence. What it binds is unknown. Time point given: patch test 3, about 24 weeks after DPC sensitization. Stated treatment: therapeutic diphenylcyclopropenone sensitization with weekly scalp DPC. Those who donated were patients with alopecia, 18 to 70 years of age, and suitable for DPC. MiXCR was run by TCRdb on the RACE reads, yielding one entry per CDR3 protein. The sample yields tens of thousands of distinct CDR3 sequences, approximately 13% seen once. The data derive from a study of human T cells and chemical hapten exposure. Study overall: Donors were sensitized with 2% DPC on the upper inner arm.

Germline V lookup: CDR1 MNHEY, CDR2 SVGEGT. The V segment lost 4 bases and the J segment 4 bases; nucleotides outside the gene matches: 5. The CDR3 runs 14 residues. Study outcomes and limitations: A positive correlation with patch test score was found for PT1 expanded TCR counts. Significantly more large CDR3 similarity clusters were formed by expanded TCRs than by controls.

The sample was whole blood, taken in connection with sensitization to the hapten diphenylcyclopropenone (DPC). The clonotype comes from a woman between 45 and 65 years old with alopecia areata. Some clones in this sample may be carry-over from other donors' samples. This sequence joins TRBV6-2 or TRBV6-3 and TRBJ2-7, with 9 bases that match TRBD2. The CDR3 DNA reads TGTGCCAGCAGTTTACCTAGCGGGGTTTACGAGCAGTACTTC. Its protein product is CASSLPSGVYEQYF.